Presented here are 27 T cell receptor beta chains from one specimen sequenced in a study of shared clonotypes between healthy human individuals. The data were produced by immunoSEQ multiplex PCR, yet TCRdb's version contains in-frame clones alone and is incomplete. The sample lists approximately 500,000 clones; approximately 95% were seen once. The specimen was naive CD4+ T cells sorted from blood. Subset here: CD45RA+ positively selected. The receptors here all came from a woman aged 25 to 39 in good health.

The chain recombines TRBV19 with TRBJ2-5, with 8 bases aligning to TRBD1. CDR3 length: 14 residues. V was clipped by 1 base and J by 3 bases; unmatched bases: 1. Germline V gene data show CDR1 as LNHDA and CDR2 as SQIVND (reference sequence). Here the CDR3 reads CASSIVTGEETQYF. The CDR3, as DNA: TGTGCCAGTAGTATAGTGACAGGGGAAGAGACCCAGTACTTC.

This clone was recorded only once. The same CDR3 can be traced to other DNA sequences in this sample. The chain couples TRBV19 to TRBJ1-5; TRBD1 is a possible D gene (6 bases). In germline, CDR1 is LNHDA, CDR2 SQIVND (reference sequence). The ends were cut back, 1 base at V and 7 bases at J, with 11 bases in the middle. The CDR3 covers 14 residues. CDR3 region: CASSIGGGGQPQHF. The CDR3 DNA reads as TGTGCCAGTAGTATAGGAGGAGGGGGACAGCCCCAGCATTTT.

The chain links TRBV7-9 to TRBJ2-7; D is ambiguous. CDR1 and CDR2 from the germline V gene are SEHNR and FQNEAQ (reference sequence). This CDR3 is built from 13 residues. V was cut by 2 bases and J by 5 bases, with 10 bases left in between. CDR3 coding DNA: TGTGCCAGCAGCTTACAACACCTAGACGAGCAGTACTTC. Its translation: CASSLQHLDEQYF.

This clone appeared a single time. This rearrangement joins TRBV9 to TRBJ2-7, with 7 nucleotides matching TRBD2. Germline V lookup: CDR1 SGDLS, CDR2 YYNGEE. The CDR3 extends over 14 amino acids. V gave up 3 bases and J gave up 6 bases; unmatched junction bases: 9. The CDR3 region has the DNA TGTGCCAGCAGCGCCGCACTAGCGAGGGCCGAGCAGTACTTC. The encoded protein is CASSAALARAEQYF.

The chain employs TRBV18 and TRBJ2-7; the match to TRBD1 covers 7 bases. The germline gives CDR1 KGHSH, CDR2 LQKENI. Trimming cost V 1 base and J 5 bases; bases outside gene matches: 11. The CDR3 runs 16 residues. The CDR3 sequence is CASSPLREGGINEQYF. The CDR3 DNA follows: TGTGCCAGCTCACCACTGAGGGAAGGGGGCATCAACGAGCAGTACTTC.

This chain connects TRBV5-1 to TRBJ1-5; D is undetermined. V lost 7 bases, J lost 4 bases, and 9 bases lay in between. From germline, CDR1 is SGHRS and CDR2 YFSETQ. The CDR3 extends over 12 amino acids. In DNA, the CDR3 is TGCGCCAGCCTGGATCTTAATCAGCCCCAGCATTTT. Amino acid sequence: CASLDLNQPQHF.

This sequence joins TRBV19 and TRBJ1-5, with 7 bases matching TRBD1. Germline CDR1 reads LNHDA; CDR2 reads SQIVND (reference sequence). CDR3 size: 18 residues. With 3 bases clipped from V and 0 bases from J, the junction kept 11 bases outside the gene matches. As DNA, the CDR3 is TGTGCCAGTAGTATGGGGGGACAGACCCCTTATAGCAATCAGCCCCAGCATTTT. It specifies CASSMGGQTPYSNQPQHF.

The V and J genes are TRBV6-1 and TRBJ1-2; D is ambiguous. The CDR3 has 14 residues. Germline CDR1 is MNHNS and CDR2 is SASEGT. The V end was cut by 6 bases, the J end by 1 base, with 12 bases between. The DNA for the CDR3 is TGTGCCAGCAGAGGTCAGCCAAATAACTATGGCTACACCTTC. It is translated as CASRGQPNNYGYTF.

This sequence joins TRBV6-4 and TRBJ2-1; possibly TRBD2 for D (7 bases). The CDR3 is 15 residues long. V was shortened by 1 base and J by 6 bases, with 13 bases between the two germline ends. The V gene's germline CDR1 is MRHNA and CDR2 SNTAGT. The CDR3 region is CASSDLAGAPNEQFF. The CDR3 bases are TGTGCCAGCAGTGACTTGGCGGGGGCTCCCAATGAGCAGTTCTTC.

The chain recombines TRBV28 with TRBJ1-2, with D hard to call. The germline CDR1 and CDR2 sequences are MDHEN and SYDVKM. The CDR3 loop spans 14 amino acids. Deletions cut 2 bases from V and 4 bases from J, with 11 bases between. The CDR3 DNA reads TGTGCCAGCAGTTTAAATCTCGATGCCTATGGCTACACCTTC. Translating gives CASSLNLDAYGYTF.

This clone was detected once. The CDR3 is CASKSLGTSIYEQYF. In DNA, the CDR3 is TGTGCCAGTAAGTCCTTGGGGACTAGCATCTACGAGCAGTACTTC. V usage is TRBV19 and J usage is TRBJ2-7; 9 bases are a match to TRBD2. CDR1 is LNHDA, CDR2 SQIVND, per germline (reference sequence). The CDR3 consists of 15 residues. Trimming removed 7 bases from V and 3 bases from J; junction bases left unmatched: 10.

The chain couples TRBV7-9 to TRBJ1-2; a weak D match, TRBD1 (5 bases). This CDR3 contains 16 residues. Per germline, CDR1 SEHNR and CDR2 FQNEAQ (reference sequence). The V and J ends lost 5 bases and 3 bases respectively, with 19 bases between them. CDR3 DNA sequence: TGTGCCAGCAGCCCTAGCCCAGGGCCAATACACTATGGCTACACCTTC. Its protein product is CASSPSPGPIHYGYTF.

Here the CDR3 reads CASSLGLAAEAFF. DNA for the CDR3: TGTGCCAGCAGCTTAGGCCTTGCGGCTGAAGCTTTCTTT. The rearrangement uses TRBV11-2 and TRBJ1-1; D call uncertain. Trimming removed 1 base at V and 6 bases at J, with 9 bases between. The CDR3 has 13 residues. From germline, CDR1 is SGHAT and CDR2 FQNNGV. Full variable domain (missing parts from reference TRBV11-2 and TRBJ1-1): EAGVAQSPRYKIIEKRQSVAFWCNPISGHATLYWYQQILGQGPKLLIQFQNNGVVDDSQLPKDRFSAERLKGVDSTLKIQPAKLEDSAVYLCASSLGLAAEAFFGQGTRLTVV.

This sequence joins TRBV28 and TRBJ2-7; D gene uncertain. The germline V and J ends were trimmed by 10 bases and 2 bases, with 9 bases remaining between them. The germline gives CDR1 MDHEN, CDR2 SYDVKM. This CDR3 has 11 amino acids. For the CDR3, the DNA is TGTGCCACACTCACCACCTACGAGCAGTACTTC. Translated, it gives CATLTTYEQYF.

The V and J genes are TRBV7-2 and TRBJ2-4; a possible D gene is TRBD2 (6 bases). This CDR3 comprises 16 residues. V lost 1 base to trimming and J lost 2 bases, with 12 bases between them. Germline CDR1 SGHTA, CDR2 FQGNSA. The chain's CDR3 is CASSLGALATKNIQYF. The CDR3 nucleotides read TGTGCCAGCAGCTTAGGTGCACTAGCAACCAAAAACATTCAGTACTTC.

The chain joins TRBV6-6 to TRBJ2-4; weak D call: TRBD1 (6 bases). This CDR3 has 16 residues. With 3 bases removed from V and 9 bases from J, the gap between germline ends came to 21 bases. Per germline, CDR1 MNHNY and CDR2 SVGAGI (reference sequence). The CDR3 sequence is CASSYLDGTSGGIQYF. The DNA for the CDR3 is TGTGCCAGCAGTTATCTCGACGGGACATCGGGCGGCATTCAGTACTTC.

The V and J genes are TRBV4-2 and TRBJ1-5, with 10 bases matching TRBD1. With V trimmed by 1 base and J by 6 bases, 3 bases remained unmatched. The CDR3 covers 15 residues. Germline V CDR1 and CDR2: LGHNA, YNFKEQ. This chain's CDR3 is CASSQAGTGVQPQHF. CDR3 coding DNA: TGTGCCAGCAGCCAAGCGGGGACAGGGGTTCAGCCCCAGCATTTT.

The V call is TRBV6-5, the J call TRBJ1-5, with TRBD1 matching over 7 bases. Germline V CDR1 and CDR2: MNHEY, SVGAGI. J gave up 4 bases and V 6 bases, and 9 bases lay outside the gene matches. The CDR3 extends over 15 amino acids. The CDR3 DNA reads TGTGCCAGCAGCCTGGACAGGTCCCTGAATCAGCCCCAGCATTTT. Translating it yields CASSLDRSLNQPQHF.

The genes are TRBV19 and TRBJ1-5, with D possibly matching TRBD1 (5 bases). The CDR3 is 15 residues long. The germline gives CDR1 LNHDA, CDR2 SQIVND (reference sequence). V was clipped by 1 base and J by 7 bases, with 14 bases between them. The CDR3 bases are TGTGCCAGTAGTATAGTTCGACAGTGGAACCAGCCCCAGCATTTT. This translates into CASSIVRQWNQPQHF. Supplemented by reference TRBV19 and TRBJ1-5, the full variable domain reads DGGITQSPKYLFRKEGQNVTLSCEQNLNHDAMYWYRQDPGQGLRLIYYSQIVNDFQKGDIAEGYSVSREKKESFPLTVTSAQKNPTAFYLCASSIVRQWNQPQHFGDGTRLSIL.

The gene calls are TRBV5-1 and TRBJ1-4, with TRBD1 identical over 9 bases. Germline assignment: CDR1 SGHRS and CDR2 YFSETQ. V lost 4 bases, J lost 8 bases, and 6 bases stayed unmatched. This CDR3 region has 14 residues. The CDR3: CASSLGTGNEKLFF. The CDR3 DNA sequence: TGCGCCAGCAGCCTTGGGACAGGGAACGAAAAACTGTTTTTT.

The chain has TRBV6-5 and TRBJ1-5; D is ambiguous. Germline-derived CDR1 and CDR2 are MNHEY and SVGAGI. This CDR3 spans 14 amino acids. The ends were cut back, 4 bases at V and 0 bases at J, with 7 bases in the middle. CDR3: CASSSISSNQPQHF. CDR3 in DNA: TGTGCCAGCAGTTCTATCAGTAGCAATCAGCCCCAGCATTTT.

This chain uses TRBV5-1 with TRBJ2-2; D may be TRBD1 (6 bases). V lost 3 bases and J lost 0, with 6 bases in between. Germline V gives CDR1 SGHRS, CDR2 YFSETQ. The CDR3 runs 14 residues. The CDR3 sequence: CASSWDTNTGELFF. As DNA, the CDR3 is TGCGCCAGCAGCTGGGACACGAACACCGGGGAGCTGTTTTTT.

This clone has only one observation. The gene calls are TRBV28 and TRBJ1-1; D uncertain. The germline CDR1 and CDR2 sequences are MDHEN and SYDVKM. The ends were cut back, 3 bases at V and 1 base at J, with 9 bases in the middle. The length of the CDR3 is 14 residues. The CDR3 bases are TGTGCCAGCAGTTTGCCCGGAAAGAACACTGAAGCTTTCTTT. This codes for CASSLPGKNTEAFF.

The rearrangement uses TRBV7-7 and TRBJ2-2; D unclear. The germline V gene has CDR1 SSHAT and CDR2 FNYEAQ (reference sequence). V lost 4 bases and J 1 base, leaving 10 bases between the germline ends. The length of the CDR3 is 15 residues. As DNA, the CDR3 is TGTGCCAGCAGCTCAAGACCCGGGAACACCGGGGAGCTGTTTTTT. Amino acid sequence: CASSSRPGNTGELFF.

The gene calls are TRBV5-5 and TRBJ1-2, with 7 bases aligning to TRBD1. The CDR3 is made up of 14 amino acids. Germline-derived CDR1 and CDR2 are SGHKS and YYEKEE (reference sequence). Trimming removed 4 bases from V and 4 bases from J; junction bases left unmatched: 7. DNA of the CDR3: TGTGCCAGCAGCCTGACGGGACAGTTCTATGGCTACACCTTC. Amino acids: CASSLTGQFYGYTF.

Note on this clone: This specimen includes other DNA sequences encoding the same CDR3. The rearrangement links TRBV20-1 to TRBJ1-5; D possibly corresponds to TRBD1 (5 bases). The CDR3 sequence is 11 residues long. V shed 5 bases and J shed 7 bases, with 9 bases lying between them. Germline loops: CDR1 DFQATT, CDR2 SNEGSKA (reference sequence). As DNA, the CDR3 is TGCAGTGCTCGGGGGAACCAGCCCCAGCATTTT. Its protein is CSARGNQPQHF.

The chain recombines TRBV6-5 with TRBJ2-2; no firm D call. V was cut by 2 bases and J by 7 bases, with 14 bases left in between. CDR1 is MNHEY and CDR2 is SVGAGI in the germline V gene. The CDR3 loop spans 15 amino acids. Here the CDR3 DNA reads TGTGCCAGCAGTTACACCCCCCGGTTTATCGGGGAGCTGTTTTTT. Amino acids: CASSYTPRFIGELFF.